This TCR beta chain derives from a study of T cell responses to AZD1222 COVID-19 vaccine. General study results and limits: Scientists sampled the repertoires only once the peak T cell response had passed.

Only in-frame clones appear in the TCRdb table, and some are missing; sequencing was by immunoSEQ multiplex PCR. The sample has more than 140,000 clones, about nine tenths seen once. About this clone itself: The antigen remains unidentified.

The sample consisted of peripheral blood, taken on day 0 of AZD1222 vaccination. This clonotype was obtained from an adult in good health.

DNA of the CDR3: TGTGCCAGCACCCCACAGGCCTACTATGGCTACACCTTC. This sequence encodes CASTPQAYYGYTF. V and J are TRBV12-3 or TRBV12-4 and TRBJ1-2, with D maybe TRBD1 (5 bases). The CDR3 covers 13 residues. V gave up 7 bases and J gave up 3 bases, with 12 bases separating them.